This TCR beta chain was identified in a study of CD8+CD57+ T cells in acquired aplastic anemia. Study-wide context: The sorted CD4+ and CD8+ cells yielded an average around 3 ug of DNA. Study results and caveats: Around 30 sequences, all CD8+ CDR3, were shared between patients and controls.

CDR1 is DFQATT, CDR2 SNEGSKA, per germline (reference sequence). Trimming cost V 5 bases and J 3 bases, with 16 bases left between them. The CDR3 loop spans 14 amino acids. In patients chosen for sequencing, flow cytometry had shown CD8+CD57+ cell expansion. None of the patients had been given any therapy when their blood was sampled. TCR beta VDJ combinations and CDR3 sequences were profiled from genomic DNA. MiXCR, run by TCRdb on the reads, gives a single entry per CDR3 protein. In the table there are about 290,000 distinct CDR3 sequences, about three fifths of which are singletons. A note on this clonotype: No antigen is known for it.

The chain uses TRBV20-1 and TRBJ1-1, with a weak D call TRBD1 (5 bases). The sample was sorted CD4+, CD8+, or CD8+CD57+ T cells (not recorded which) from PBMCs. This clonotype was obtained from a human donor with aplastic anemia. The CDR3 DNA follows: TGCAGTGCTCCGACTCTGGGACGCGACACTGAAGCTTTCTTT. Its translation: CSAPTLGRDTEAFF.